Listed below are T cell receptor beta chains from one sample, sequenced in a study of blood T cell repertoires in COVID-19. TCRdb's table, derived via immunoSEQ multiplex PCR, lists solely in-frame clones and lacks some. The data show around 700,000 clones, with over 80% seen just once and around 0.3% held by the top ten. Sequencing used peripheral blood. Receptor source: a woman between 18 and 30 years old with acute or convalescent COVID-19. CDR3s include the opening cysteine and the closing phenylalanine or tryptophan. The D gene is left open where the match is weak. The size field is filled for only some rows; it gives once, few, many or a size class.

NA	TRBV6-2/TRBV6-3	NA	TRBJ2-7	CASSYSGGSSYEQYF	TGTGCCAGCAGTTACTCTGGGGGGAGCTCCTACGAGCAGTACTTC
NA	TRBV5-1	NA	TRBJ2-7	CAGRLSGEQYF	TGCGCCGGTCGACTATCGGGCGAGCAGTACTTC
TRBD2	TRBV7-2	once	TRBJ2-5	CASTWTSGGLETQYF	TGTGCCAGCACCTGGACTAGCGGGGGGCTAGAGACCCAGTACTTC
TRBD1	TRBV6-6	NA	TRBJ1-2	CASSYGTDSNYGYTF	TGTGCCAGCAGTTACGGGACAGATAGCAACTATGGCTACACCTTC
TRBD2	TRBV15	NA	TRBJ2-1	CATSPSGGDSGNEQFF	TGTGCCACCTCGCCTAGCGGGGGGGATTCGGGCAATGAGCAGTTCTTC
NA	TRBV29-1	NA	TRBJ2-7	CSVASDYEQYF	TGCAGCGTTGCAAGCGACTACGAGCAGTACTTC
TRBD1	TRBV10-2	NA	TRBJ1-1	CASCPGQGTAFF	TGCGCCAGCTGCCCGGGACAGGGGACGGCTTTCTTT
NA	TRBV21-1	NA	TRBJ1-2	CASSKDLREWFYGYTF	TGTGCCAGCAGCAAAGATCTGCGGGAGTGGTTCTATGGCTACACCTTC
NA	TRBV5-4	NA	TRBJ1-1	CASSPNTGSTEAFF	TGTGCCAGCAGCCCTAATACAGGGAGCACTGAAGCTTTCTTT
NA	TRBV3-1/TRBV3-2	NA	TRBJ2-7	CASSQERLARSYEQYF	TGTGCCAGCAGCCAAGAAAGGCTAGCACGCTCCTACGAGCAGTACTTC
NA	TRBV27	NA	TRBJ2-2	CASSLVTNTGELFF	TGTGCCAGCAGTTTAGTAACAAACACCGGGGAGCTGTTTTTT
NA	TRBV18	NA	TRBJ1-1	CASSPPSRVTEAFF	TGTGCCAGCTCACCACCGTCCAGGGTCACTGAAGCTTTCTTT
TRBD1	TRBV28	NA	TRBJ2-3	CASTPTRGTGDLTDTQYF	TGTGCCAGCACCCCCACGCGGGGGACAGGGGACCTAACAGATACGCAGTATTTT
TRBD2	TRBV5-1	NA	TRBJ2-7	CASSLTSGATYEQYF	TGCGCCAGCAGCTTGACTAGCGGGGCCACCTACGAGCAGTACTTC
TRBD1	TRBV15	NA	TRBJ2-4	CATSRGQGYIQYF	TGTGCCACCAGCCGGGGACAGGGATACATTCAGTACTTC
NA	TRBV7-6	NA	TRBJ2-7	CASSLGDSYEQYF	TGTGCCAGCAGCTTAGGAGACTCCTACGAGCAGTACTTC